The clone carrying this T cell receptor beta chain was detected ten times or more. Its antigen is not known. The data were taken from a study of cytomegalovirus exposure and HLA in healthy donors. Study-wide points: Association of roughly 18,000 TCR beta sequences with HLA alleles was found at 0.05 false discovery rate in a later analysis. Based on reports, TCR beta sequences accurately predicted HLA-A and HLA-B alleles for most subjects. Previous analysis showed most TCR beta V segments were productive about 87% or about 30% of the time. Some public TCRs appeared in many individuals, while most sequences were rare.

Germline-derived CDR1 and CDR2 are SGHRS and YFSETQ. The V end was cut by 2 bases, the J end by 0 bases, with 9 bases between. There are 16 residues in the CDR3. 60 Vbeta and 13 Jbeta primers were used in PCR. TCRdb's copy holds only in-frame clones and misses some; the assay was immunoSEQ multiplex PCR. The sample shows roughly 120,000 clones, about three quarters of them seen only once. V and J are TRBV5-1 and TRBJ2-6, with a weak D call TRBD1 (6 bases). The specimen was PBMCs. The source of this sequence is a woman aged 40 to 55 in good health and CMV-seropositive. The CDR3 nucleotides are TGCGCCAGCAGCTTTGACAGGTTCTCTGGGGCCAACGTCCTGACTTTC. Amino acid sequence: CASSFDRFSGANVLTF. Using reference TRBV5-1 and TRBJ2-6 for the parts outside the CDR3, the full variable domain is KAGVTQTPRYLIKTRGQQVTLSCSPISGHRSVSWYQQTPGQGLQFLFEYFSETQRNKGNFPGRFSGRQFSNSRSEMNVSTLELGDSALYLCASSFDRFSGANVLTFGAGSRLTVL.